This T cell receptor (beta chain) was identified during a study of shared clonotypes between healthy human individuals. In the study overall: The donor group consisted of two women and a few men, aged 18 to 49. The study used three CD4 naive, three CD4 memory, two CD8 naive and one CD8 memory plate per donor. Study observations and caveats: Naive CD4 clonotypes were shared across a few donors at 4% to 5%. Memory subsets had estimated richness that was generally smaller than that of naive subsets.

CD45RO-negative, CCR7-selected cells formed the naive CD8 fraction, which excluded terminally differentiated effector memory CD45RA+ cells. Worth noting for this clone: The antigen is undetermined.

The method was immunoSEQ multiplex PCR; TCRdb's version includes in-frame clones alone and lacks a portion of them. The table has hundreds of thousands of clones, approximately 97% seen once. The receptor comes from a man aged 25-45 years in good health. Specimen: naive CD8+ T cells sorted from blood.

The CDR3 region is CSVEESSNYGYTF. The CDR3, as DNA: TGCAGCGTTGAAGAGAGCTCTAACTATGGCTACACCTTC. V gene TRBV29-1 combines with J gene TRBJ1-2; D gene ambiguous. V lost 0 bases and J 0 bases, leaving 5 bases between the germline ends. This CDR3 has 13 amino acids. Germline CDR1 and CDR2: SQVTM and ANQGSEA.